This TCR beta chain was sequenced in a study of T-cell reconstitution after alpha-beta-depleted transplantation in children. Points on this clonotype: Its antigen is as yet unknown.

Study-wide findings and caveats: Approximately two months post-transplant, alpha-beta T cells reportedly originated from several hundred expanded graft clones. From newly produced T cells came most of the T-cell counts and diversity one year after transplant. Some patients' high day-60 TCRbeta diversity was attributed to recipient cells surviving conditioning.

Unique molecular identifiers were incorporated when the TCRbeta library was constructed. TCRdb called the PCR reads again in MiXCR, with one record for every CDR3 protein. The sample lists about 200,000 distinct CDR3 sequences, around 8.4% occurring once. The receptor was derived from a male patient between 2 and 15 years old who had a stem cell transplant for acute myeloid leukemia, so the T cells may come from the graft donor. The material was PBMCs, mostly from graft donor cells, obtained 360 days after TCRalphabeta/CD19-depleted stem cell transplant.

DNA of the CDR3: TGTGCCAGCTGTGTGATTGTCTGGGGCAGACAGCCCCAGCATTTT. This gives the protein CASCVIVWGRQPQHF. The chain has TRBV25-1 and TRBJ1-5, with a possible D match to TRBD1 (5 bases). The ends were cut back, 8 bases at V and 7 bases at J, with 21 bases in the middle. Germline V gives CDR1 MGHDK, CDR2 SYGVNS. The CDR3 runs 15 residues.